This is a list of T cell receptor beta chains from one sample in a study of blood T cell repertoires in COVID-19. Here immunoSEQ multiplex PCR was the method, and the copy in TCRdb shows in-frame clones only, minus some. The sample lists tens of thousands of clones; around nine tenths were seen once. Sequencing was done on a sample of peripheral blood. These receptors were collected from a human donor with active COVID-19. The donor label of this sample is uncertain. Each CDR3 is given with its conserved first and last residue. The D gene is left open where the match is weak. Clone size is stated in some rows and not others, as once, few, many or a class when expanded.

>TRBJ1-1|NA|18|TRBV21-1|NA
CASSRELTSSGLNTEAFF
TGTGCCAGCAGCCGGGAGTTAACCAGTTCGGGGTTGAACACTGAAGCTTTCTTT
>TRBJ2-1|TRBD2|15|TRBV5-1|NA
CASSSGLADYNEQFF
TGCGCCAGCAGCTCCGGTCTAGCGGATTACAATGAGCAGTTCTTC
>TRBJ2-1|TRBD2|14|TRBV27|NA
CASTIAGGNNEQFF
TGTGCCAGCACTATAGCGGGGGGTAACAATGAGCAGTTCTTC
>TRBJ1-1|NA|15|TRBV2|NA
CASRSTRTGNAEAFF
TGTGCCAGCAGATCAACCCGAACAGGGAACGCTGAAGCTTTCTTT
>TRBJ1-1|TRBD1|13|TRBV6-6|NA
CATKGGSGTEAFF
TGTGCCACCAAAGGGGGCTCGGGCACTGAAGCTTTCTTT
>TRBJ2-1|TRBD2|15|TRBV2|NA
CASSEVLGGGGEQFF
TGTGCCAGCAGTGAAGTGCTCGGCGGGGGGGGTGAGCAGTTCTTC
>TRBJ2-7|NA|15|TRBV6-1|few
CASSEAAGQSYEQYF
TGTGCCAGCAGTGAGGCCGCGGGACAGTCCTACGAGCAGTACTTC
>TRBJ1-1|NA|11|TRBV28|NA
CASSFSRRAFF
TGTGCCAGCAGTTTCTCACGGAGAGCTTTCTTT
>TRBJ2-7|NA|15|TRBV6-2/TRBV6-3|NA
CASSHREFGTYEQYF
TGTGCCAGCAGTCACAGGGAATTCGGTACCTACGAGCAGTACTTC
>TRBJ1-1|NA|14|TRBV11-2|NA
CASSSIGTQVEAFF
TGTGCCAGCAGCTCGATCGGGACACAAGTTGAAGCTTTCTTT
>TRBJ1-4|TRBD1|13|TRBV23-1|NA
CASNRDREEKLFF
TGCGCCAGCAACCGGGACAGGGAAGAAAAACTGTTTTTT
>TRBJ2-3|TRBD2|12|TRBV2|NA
CARAGLKDTQYF
TGTGCCAGAGCGGGATTGAAGGATACGCAGTATTTT
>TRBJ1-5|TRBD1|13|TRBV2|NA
CASRDRVPQPQHF
TGTGCCAGCCGGGACAGGGTCCCTCAGCCCCAGCATTTT
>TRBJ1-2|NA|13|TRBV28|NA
CASRQPQIYGYTF
TGTGCCAGCAGACAGCCTCAAATTTATGGCTACACCTTC
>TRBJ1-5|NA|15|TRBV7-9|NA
CASSLYPGDYQPQHF
TGTGCCAGCAGCTTATATCCAGGGGATTATCAGCCCCAGCATTTT
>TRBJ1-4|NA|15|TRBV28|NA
CASNDQGIYNEKLFF
TGTGCCAGCAATGACCAGGGCATCTATAATGAAAAACTGTTTTTT
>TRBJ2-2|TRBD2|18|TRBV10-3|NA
CAISESKRAGGNTGELFF
TGTGCCATCAGTGAGTCGAAAAGAGCGGGGGGGAACACCGGGGAGCTGTTTTTT
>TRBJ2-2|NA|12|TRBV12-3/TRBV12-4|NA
CASSSDTGELFF
TGTGCCAGCAGCTCGGACACCGGGGAGCTGTTTTTT
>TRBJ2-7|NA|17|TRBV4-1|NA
CASSQTPGGGSSYEQYF
TGCGCCAGCAGCCAGACCCCTGGGGGGGGCAGCTCCTACGAGCAGTACTTC
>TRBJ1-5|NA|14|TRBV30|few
CAWAAGDSNQPQHF
TGTGCCTGGGCGGCAGGGGATAGCAATCAGCCCCAGCATTTT
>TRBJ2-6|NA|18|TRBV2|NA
CASRPLGSSDSGANVLTF
TGTGCCAGCAGGCCCCTGGGGAGCTCTGACTCTGGGGCCAACGTCCTGACTTTC
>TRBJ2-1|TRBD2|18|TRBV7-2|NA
CASSRSPGTSGGNNEQFF
TGTGCCAGCAGCCGCTCGCCCGGGACTAGCGGGGGGAACAATGAGCAGTTCTTC
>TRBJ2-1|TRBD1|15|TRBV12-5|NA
CASGFTGTGANEQFF
TGTGCTAGTGGTTTCACCGGGACAGGGGCTAATGAGCAGTTCTTC
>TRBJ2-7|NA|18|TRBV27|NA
CASSLRGGVAEKSYEQYF
TGTGCCAGCAGTTTAAGGGGGGGGGTAGCGGAGAAATCCTACGAGCAGTACTTC
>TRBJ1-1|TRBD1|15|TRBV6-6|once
CASRPQGNKNTEAFF
TGTGCCAGCAGGCCACAGGGGAACAAGAACACTGAAGCTTTCTTT
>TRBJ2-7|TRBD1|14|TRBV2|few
CASSEQGALYEQYF
TGTGCCAGCAGTGAACAGGGGGCGCTTTACGAGCAGTACTTC
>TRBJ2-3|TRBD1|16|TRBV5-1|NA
CASSELTGGSTDTQYF
TGCGCCAGCAGCGAGCTCACAGGGGGCTCAACAGATACGCAGTATTTT
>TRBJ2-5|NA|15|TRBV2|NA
CASSEDRGYLGTQYF
TGTGCCAGCAGTGAAGACCGGGGTTACCTTGGGACCCAGTACTTC
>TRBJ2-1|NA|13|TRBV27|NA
CASGRSSYNEQFF
TGTGCCAGCGGTCGGAGCTCCTACAATGAGCAGTTCTTC
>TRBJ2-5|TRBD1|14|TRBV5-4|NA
CASSVGQGQETQYF
TGTGCCAGCAGCGTGGGACAGGGGCAAGAGACCCAGTACTTC
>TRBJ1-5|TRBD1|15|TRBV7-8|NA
CASTQTGGVNQPQHF
TGTGCCAGCACCCAAACAGGGGGCGTCAATCAGCCCCAGCATTTT
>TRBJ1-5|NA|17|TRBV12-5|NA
CASGLVLGGNSNQPQHF
TGTGCTAGTGGTTTGGTACTGGGAGGGAATAGCAATCAGCCCCAGCATTTT